This section outlines one TCR beta chain sequence together with its context. This clone's antigen is unknown. One base away there is no much larger clone; base qualities are not given. This entry belongs to a study of Ad26.COV2.S vaccination and SARS-CoV-2 variants (dated by TCRdb to about 2021). As for the study more broadly: Vaccine-arm donors were drawn from COV1001, a multicentre, randomized, double-blind, placebo-controlled phase I-IIa trial of Ad26.COV2.S in healthy adults. Dosing of Ad26.COV2.S was intramuscular, at either 5x10^10 or 1x10^11 viral particles, delivered as one shot or as two shots spaced 56 days apart. TCRbeta repertoire sequencing was used to assess the specificity and breadth of SARS-CoV-2-reactive T cell receptors after Ad26.COV2.S vaccination. The TCR-sequenced set comprised approximately 32 samples: around 20 Ad26.COV2.S vaccine recipients, 5 placebo recipients and 8 SARS-CoV-2 convalescent individuals. Trial participants were randomized into five groups of five: low-dose or high-dose Ad26.COV2.S given once or twice, or placebo on both occasions. Throughout the experiments and outcome assessment, investigators stayed blinded to trial group allocation.

Read against the paper, the sample's treatment or condition label means: some 19 received Ad26.COV2.S at low or high dose, single or two shots; about 5 received placebo; per-sample allocation not given. Repertoires of vaccine and placebo recipients were sequenced from samples collected on day 63 after the first injection. Between 29 July and 7 August 2020, Cohort 1b enrolled 20 to 30 adults aged 18-55 years at one site in Boston, USA. Ad26.COV2.S consisted of a replication-incompetent adenovirus type 26 vector by which a prefusion-stabilized SARS-CoV-2 spike protein from the original Wuhan strain was expressed. Overall results and qualifications from the work: The study lacked the statistical power to compare responses across vaccine doses or regimens. Ad26.COV2.S recipients had higher spike-specific TCR breadth than placebo recipients (P = 0.0014). Vaccine and placebo recipients had similar non-spike TCR breadth, a finding consistent with the vaccine containing only spike. The authors noted that the TCR breadth and depth analyses may have underestimated total T cell responses. Substantial breadth of spike-specific CD8+ and CD4+ T cell responses was reported after vaccination.

The immunoSEQ Assay was used to sequence TCRbeta CDR3 regions. After extraction, genomic DNA underwent amplification by bias-controlled multiplex PCR, followed by high-throughput sequencing. The published analysis was carried out like this. Collapsing and filtering of sequences were performed to quantify the absolute abundance of each unique TCRbeta CDR3 region. T cell fraction was estimated by normalizing TCRbeta template counts to usable DNA, with usable DNA measured through amplification of reference genes found in all nucleated cells. Repertoire TCRs were annotated as SARS-CoV-2-specific by exact matching of V gene, CDR3 amino acid sequence and J gene to a known reactive TCR set. The reference SARS-CoV-2 TCR set came from MIRA and was filtered for enrichment in COVID-19-positive ImmuneCODE repertoires, removing public or cross-reactive TCRs. Based on the MIRA antigens, annotated TCRs were further analysed at the level of specific ORF or position within ORF. Breadth was defined as the number of annotated unique rearrangements divided by the total number of unique productive rearrangements, and depth was defined as the summed frequency of the annotated unique rearrangements. TCR breadth was compared between groups using two-sided Wilcoxon rank-sum tests. In its TCRdb copy, this immuneACCESS table keeps in-frame sequences only and misses some clones. Where compared with another copy, unresolved V genes explain less than half of these, and the others have no known cause. Clonal size and the V and J genes are those of that table, whereas D and trimming came from the DNA. The sample records 440,000 or so clones, nearly 90% of which are singletons. The ten largest make up 1.7% of the sample.

From a lookup of the germline V gene, CDR1 and CDR2 are MNHEY and SVGEGT. From its cysteine to its phenylalanine, the CDR3 spans 17 amino acids. Left in the record is the CDR3 DNA by itself, 51 bases read in frame from the first base. Clipping removes 5 bases from V and 5 bases from J, with 10 as the unmatched junction base count. The sequence derives from a person aged 18 to 59 who received the Ad26.COV2.S COVID-19 vaccine or a placebo. The rearranged segments are TRBV6-2 or TRBV6-3 and TRBJ2-2; 11 nucleotides in the junction match TRBD2. The sample in question was peripheral blood, obtained in a trial of Ad26.COV2.S vaccine versus placebo. The CDR3 loop reads CASSRITSGSWTGELFF. The DNA sequence reads TGTGCCAGCAGTAGAATAACTAGCGGGAGCTGGACCGGGGAGCTGTTTTTT.